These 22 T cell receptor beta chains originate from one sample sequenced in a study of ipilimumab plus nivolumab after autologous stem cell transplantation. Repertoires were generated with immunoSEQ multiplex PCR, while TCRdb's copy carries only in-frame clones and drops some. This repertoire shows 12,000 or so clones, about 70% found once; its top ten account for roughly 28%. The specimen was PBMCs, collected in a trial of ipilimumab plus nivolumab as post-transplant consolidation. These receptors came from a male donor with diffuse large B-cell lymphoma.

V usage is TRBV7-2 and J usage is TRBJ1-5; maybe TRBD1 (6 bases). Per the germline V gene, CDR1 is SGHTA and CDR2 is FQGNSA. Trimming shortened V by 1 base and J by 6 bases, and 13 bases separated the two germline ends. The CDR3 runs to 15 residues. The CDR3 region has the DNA TGTGCCAGCAGCTTAGTGGTGCAACAGGGTCAGCCCCAGCATTTT. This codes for CASSLVVQQGQPQHF.

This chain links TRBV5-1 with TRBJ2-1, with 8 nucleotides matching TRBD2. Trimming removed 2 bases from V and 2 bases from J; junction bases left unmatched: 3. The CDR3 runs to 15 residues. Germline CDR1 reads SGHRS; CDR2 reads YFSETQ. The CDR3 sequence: CASSLLAEPYNEQFF. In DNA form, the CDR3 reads TGCGCCAGCAGCTTACTAGCGGAGCCCTACAATGAGCAGTTCTTC. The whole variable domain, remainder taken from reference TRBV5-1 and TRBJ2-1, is KAGVTQTPRYLIKTRGQQVTLSCSPISGHRSVSWYQQTPGQGLQFLFEYFSETQRNKGNFPGRFSGRQFSNSRSEMNVSTLELGDSALYLCASSLLAEPYNEQFFGPGTRLTVL.

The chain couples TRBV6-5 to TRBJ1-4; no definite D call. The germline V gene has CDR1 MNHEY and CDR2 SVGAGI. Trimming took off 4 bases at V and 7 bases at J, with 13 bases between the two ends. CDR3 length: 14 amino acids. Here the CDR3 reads CASSSILGSEKLFF. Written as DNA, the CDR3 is TGTGCCAGCAGTTCCATCCTTGGGAGTGAAAAACTGTTTTTT.

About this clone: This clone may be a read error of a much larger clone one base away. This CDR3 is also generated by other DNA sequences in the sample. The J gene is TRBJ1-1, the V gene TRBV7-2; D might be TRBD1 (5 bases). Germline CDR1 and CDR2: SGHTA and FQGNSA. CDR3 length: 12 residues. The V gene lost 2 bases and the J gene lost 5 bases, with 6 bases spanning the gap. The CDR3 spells CASSLRGTEAFF. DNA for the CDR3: TGTGCCAGCAGCTTACGGGGGACTGAAGCTTTCTTT.

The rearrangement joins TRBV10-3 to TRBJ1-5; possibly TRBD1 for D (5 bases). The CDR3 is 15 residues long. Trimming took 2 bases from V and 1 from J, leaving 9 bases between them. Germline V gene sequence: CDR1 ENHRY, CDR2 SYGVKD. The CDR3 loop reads CAISEDSESNQPQHF. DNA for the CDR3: TGTGCCATCAGTGAGGACAGCGAAAGCAATCAGCCCCAGCATTTT.

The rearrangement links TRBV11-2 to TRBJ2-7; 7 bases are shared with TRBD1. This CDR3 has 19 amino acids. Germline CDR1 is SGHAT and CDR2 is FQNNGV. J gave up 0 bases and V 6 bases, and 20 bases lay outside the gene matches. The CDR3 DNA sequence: TGTGCCAGCAGTCCAAGGTCGGGCAGGGGGTTAGTAAGCTCCTACGAGCAGTACTTC. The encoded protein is CASSPRSGRGLVSSYEQYF.

Written as DNA, the CDR3 is TGTGCCAGCAGTACACAGGGGTTAAGCCAGCCCCAGCATTTT. Its protein product is CASSTQGLSQPQHF. The chain joins TRBV6-5 to TRBJ1-5; 7 nucleotides line up with TRBD1. This CDR3 contains 14 residues. Germline V gene lookup returns CDR1 MNHEY and CDR2 SVGAGI. Trimming took 5 bases from V and 7 from J; bases not matched to a gene: 8.

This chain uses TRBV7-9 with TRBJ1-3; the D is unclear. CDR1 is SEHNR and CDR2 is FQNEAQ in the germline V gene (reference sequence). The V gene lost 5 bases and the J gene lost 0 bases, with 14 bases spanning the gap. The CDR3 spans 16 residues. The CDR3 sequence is CASSDRTESSGNTIYF. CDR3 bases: TGTGCCAGCAGCGATCGGACCGAAAGCTCTGGAAACACCATATATTTT.

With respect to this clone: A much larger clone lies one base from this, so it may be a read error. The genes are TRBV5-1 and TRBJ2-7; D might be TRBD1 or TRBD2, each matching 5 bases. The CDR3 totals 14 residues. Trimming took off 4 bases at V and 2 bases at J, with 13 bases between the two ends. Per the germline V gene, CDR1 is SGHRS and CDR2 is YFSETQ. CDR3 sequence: CASSQAGAAYEQYF. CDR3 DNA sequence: TGCGCCAGCAGCCAGGCCGGGGCCGCCTACGAGCAGTACTTC.

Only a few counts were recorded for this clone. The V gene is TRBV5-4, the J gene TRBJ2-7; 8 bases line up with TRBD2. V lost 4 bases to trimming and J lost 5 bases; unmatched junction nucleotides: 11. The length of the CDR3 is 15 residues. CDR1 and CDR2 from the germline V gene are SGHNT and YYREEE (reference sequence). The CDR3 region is CASSVMSGSPNEQYF. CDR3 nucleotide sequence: TGTGCCAGCAGCGTCATGAGCGGGAGCCCCAACGAGCAGTACTTC.

In DNA, the CDR3 is TGTGCCAGCAGCTTGGCGACGGGACGTCTTGGGGAGCTGTTTTTT. It translates to CASSLATGRLGELFF. V gene TRBV5-8 combines with J gene TRBJ2-2, with D possibly being TRBD1 or TRBD2 (5 bases each). In germline, CDR1 is SGHTS, CDR2 YDEGEE. This CDR3 region has 15 residues. The germline V and J ends were trimmed by 0 bases and 8 bases, with 14 bases remaining between them.

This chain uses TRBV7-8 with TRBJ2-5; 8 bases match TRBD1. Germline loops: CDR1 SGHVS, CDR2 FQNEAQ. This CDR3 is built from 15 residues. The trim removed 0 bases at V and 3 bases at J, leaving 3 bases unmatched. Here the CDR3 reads CASSLATGGKETQYF. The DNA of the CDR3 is TGTGCCAGCAGCTTAGCCACAGGGGGGAAAGAGACCCAGTACTTC.

CDR3 bases: TGCGCCAGCAGCCATACGGGGCAGGGGAGTAGCACAGATACGCAGTATTTT. Translated, it gives CASSHTGQGSSTDTQYF. The V call is TRBV4-1, the J call TRBJ2-3, with D tentatively TRBD1 (6 bases). Per germline, CDR1 MGHRA and CDR2 YSYEKL. This CDR3 spans 17 amino acids. V was cut by 3 bases and J by 0 bases, with 16 bases left in between.

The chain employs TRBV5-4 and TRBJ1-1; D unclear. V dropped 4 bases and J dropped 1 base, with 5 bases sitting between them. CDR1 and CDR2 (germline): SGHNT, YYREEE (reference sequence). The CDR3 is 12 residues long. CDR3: CASSPGNTEAFF. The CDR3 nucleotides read TGTGCCAGCAGCCCGGGGAACACTGAAGCTTTCTTT.

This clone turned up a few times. CDR3 sequence: CATSQTGNTNTEAFF. The CDR3 coding sequence is TGTGCCACCAGCCAGACAGGGAATACGAACACTGAAGCTTTCTTT. The chain combines TRBV15 with TRBJ1-1; TRBD1 matches at 7 bases. The J segment lost 1 base and the V segment lost 5 bases, leaving 7 bases of the junction unmatched. Germline loops: CDR1 LNHNV, CDR2 YYDKDF (reference sequence). The CDR3 loop spans 15 amino acids.

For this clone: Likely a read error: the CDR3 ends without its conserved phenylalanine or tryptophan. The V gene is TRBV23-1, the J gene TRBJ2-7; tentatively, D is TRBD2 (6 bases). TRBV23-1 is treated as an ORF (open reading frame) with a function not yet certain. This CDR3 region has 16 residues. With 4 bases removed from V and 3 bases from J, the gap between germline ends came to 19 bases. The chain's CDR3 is CASSPETGTPLYEQYL. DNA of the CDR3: TGCGCCAGCAGTCCGGAGACCGGGACTCCGCTCTACGAGCAGTACCTC.

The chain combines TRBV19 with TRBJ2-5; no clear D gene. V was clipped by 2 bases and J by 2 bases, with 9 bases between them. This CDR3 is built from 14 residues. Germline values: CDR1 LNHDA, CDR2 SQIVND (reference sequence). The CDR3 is CASSILTFQETQYF. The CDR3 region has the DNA TGTGCCAGTAGTATACTGACATTTCAAGAGACCCAGTACTTC. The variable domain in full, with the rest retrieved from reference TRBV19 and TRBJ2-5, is DGGITQSPKYLFRKEGQNVTLSCEQNLNHDAMYWYRQDPGQGLRLIYYSQIVNDFQKGDIAEGYSVSREKKESFPLTVTSAQKNPTAFYLCASSILTFQETQYFGPGTRLLVL.

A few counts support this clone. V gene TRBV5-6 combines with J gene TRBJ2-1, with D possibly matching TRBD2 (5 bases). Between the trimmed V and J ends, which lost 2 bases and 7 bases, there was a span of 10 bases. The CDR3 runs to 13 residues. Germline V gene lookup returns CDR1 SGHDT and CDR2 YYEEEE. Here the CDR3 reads CASSFSTGNEQFF. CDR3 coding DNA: TGTGCCAGCAGCTTCAGCACGGGGAATGAGCAGTTCTTC.

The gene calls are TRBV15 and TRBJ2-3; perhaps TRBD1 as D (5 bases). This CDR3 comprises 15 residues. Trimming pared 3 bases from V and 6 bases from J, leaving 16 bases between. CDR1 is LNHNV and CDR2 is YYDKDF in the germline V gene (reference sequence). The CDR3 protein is CATSRARQSPDTQYF. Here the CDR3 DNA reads TGTGCCACCAGCAGGGCACGACAGTCCCCCGATACGCAGTATTTT.

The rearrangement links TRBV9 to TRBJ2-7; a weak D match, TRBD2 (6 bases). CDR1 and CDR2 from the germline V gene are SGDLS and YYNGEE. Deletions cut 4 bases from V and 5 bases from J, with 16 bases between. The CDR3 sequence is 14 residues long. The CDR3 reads CASSPQGLLHEQYF. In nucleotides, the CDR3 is TGTGCCAGCAGCCCTCAGGGACTCCTGCACGAGCAGTACTTC.

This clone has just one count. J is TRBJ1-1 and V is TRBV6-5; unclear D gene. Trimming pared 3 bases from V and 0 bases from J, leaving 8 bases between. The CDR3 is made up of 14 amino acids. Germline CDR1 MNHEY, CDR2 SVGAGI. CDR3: CASSYQEMNTEAFF. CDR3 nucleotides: TGTGCCAGCAGTTATCAGGAGATGAACACTGAAGCTTTCTTT.

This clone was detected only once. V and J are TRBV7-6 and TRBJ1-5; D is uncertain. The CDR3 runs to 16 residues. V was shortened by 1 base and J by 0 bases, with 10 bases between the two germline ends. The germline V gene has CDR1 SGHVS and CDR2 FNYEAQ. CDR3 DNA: TGTGCCAGCAGCTTAGGTCACAGCAATAGCAATCAGCCCCAGCATTTT. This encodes CASSLGHSNSNQPQHF. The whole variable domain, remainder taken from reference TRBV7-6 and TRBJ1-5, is GAGVSQSPRYKVTKRGQDVALRCDPISGHVSLYWYRQALGQGPEFLTYFNYEAQQDKSGLPNDRFSAERPEGSISTLTIQRTEQRDSAMYRCASSLGHSNSNQPQHFGDGTRLSIL.